The 3 T cell receptor beta chains listed next were all sequenced from one sample in a study of T-cell reconstitution after alpha-beta-depleted transplantation in children. Unique molecular identifiers were incorporated when the TCRbeta library was constructed. TCRdb independently ran MiXCR on the PCR reads; one entry per CDR3 protein. The sample has about 340,000 distinct CDR3 sequences; roughly 17% are singletons. The source material was PBMCs, mostly from graft donor cells, sampled 360 days after TCRalphabeta/CD19-depleted stem cell transplant. These receptors all stem from a male patient aged 2 to 9 who had a stem cell transplant for acute lymphoblastic leukemia, so the T cells may come from the graft donor.

CDR3 sequence reads: CASRPQTPDTQYF. Written as DNA, the CDR3 is TGTGCCAGCAGACCCCAAACTCCAGATACGCAGTATTTT. The rearrangement uses TRBV28 and TRBJ2-3; D not certain. The CDR3 runs to 13 residues. The ends were cut back, 6 bases at V and 4 bases at J, with 11 bases in the middle. The V gene's germline CDR1 is MDHEN and CDR2 SYDVKM.

A few counts support this clonotype. V usage is TRBV12-3 or TRBV12-4 and J usage is TRBJ1-6; TRBD1 matches 7 bases. The CDR3 is made up of 14 amino acids. Trimming took 6 bases from V and 5 from J; bases not matched to a gene: 4. The CDR3 DNA follows: TGTGCCAGCAGCCAAGGGACAGATAATTCACCCCTCCACTTT. Amino acids: CASSQGTDNSPLHF.

The J gene is TRBJ2-1, the V gene TRBV7-8, with TRBD2 matching over 16 bases. The V and J ends lost 4 bases and 10 bases, in that order; junction bases with no gene match: 13. The germline V gene has CDR1 SGHVS and CDR2 FQNEAQ. The CDR3 extends over 18 amino acids. The CDR3 protein is CASSSGTSGRAQGLEQFF. The DNA for the CDR3 is TGTGCCAGCAGCTCAGGGACTAGCGGGAGGGCCCAGGGGCTCGAGCAGTTCTTC.